This T cell receptor (beta chain) is from a study of T-cell memory formation after mild COVID-19. TCRdb itself ran the 5' RACE reads through MiXCR, one entry per CDR3 protein. The sample consists of a few hundred thousand distinct CDR3 sequences, 20% to 25% of them appearing once. This clonotype was found once. Antigen: not known. Germline V gene lookup returns CDR1 LNHDA and CDR2 SQIVND (reference sequence). The CDR3 runs to 15 residues. Trimming removed 4 bases at V and 6 bases at J, with 19 bases between. Findings and caveats of the study: The study detected some responding clones in pre-infection memory, suggesting cross-reactive memory joined.

This chain links TRBV19 with TRBJ2-7, with D possibly being TRBD1 or TRBD2 (5 bases each). Sample: PBMCs or a T cell subset sorted from them (not recorded which). The clonotype was recovered from an adult woman who had mild COVID-19 (a few samples of this study predate the infection). Cell type and time point are not known. The CDR3 DNA is TGTGCCAGTAGTAGGGGGTACAGCACCAAGAGCGAGCAGTACTTC. Its protein is CASSRGYSTKSEQYF.